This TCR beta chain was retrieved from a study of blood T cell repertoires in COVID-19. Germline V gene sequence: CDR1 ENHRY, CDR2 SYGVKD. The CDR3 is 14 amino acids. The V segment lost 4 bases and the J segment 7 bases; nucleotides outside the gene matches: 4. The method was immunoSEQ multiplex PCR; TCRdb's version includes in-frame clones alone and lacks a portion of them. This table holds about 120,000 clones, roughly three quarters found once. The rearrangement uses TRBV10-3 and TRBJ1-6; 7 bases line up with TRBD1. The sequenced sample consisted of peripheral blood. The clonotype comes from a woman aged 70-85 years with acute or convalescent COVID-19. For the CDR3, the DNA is TGTGCCATCAGTGGCCAGGGGGGAAATTCACCCCTCCACTTT. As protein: CAISGQGGNSPLHF.